This paragraph reports one TCR beta chain. Antigen: not known. Germline V gives CDR1 MGHRA, CDR2 YSYEKL. Trimming cost V 5 bases and J 10 bases; bases outside gene matches: 10. The CDR3 contains 15 residues. Antigen-specific CD4+ T cells were expanded with viral peptide pools in the ViraFEST assay before sequencing. When around ten days of culture had elapsed, CD4+ T cells were isolated. PCR confirmed that the person was infected with SARS-CoV-2 between March and December 2020. Some clones are missing from TCRdb's copy, which holds only in-frame ones; the method was immunoSEQ multiplex PCR. The sample contains about 36,000 clones, roughly 69% of which appear only once. These data belong to a study of vaccination effects on CD4 cells after COVID-19.

This chain links TRBV4-1 with TRBJ2-1; 11 bases agree with TRBD2. The sequence was collected from a human donor who had a prior SARS-CoV-2 infection. The starting material was CD4+ T cells from PBMCs cultured with HCoV-NL63 spike peptides, obtained before COVID-19 vaccination. CDR3 in DNA: TGCGCCAGCAGCACAACTAGCGGGAGTTTTCACGAGCAGTTCTTC. This encodes CASSTTSGSFHEQFF.